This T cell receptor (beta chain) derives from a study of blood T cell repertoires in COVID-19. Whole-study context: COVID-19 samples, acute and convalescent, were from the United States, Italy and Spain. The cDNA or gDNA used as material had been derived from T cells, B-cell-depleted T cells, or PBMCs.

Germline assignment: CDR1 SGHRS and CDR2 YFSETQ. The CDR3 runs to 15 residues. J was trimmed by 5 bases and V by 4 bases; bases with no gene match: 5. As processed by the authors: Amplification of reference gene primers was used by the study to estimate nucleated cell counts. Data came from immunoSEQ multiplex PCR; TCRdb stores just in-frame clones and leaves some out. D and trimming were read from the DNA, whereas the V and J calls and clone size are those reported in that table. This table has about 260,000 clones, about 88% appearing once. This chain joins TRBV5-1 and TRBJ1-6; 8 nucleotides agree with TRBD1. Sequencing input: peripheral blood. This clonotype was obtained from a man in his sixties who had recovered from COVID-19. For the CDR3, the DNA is TGCGCCAGCAGCATAGGACAGGGTAATAATTCACCCCTCCACTTT. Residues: CASSIGQGNNSPLHF. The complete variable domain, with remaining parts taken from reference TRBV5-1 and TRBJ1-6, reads KAGVTQTPRYLIKTRGQQVTLSCSPISGHRSVSWYQQTPGQGLQFLFEYFSETQRNKGNFPGRFSGRQFSNSRSEMNVSTLELGDSALYLCASSIGQGNNSPLHFGNGTRLTVT.